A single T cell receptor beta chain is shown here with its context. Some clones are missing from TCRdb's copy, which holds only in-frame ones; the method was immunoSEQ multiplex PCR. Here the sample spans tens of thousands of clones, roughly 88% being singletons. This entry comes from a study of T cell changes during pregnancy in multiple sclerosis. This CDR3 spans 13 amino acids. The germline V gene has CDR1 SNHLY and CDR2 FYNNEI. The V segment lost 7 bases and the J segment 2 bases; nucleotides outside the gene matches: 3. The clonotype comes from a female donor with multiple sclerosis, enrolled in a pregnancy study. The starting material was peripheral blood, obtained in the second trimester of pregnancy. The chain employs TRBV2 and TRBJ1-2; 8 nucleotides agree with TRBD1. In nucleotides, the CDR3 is TGTGCCAGCACCCGACAGGGGAACTATGGCTACACCTTC. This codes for CASTRQGNYGYTF.